This T cell receptor (beta chain) is drawn from a study of blood T cell repertoires in COVID-19. As originally analysed: Estimated nucleated cell counts came from reference gene primer amplification. Method: immunoSEQ multiplex PCR; TCRdb's copy keeps in-frame clones and lacks some. V, J and clone size reflect that table, while D and trimming were determined from the DNA. The profile shows a few hundred thousand clones, around 83% of them singletons. The study counted Cohort 3 donors as recovered given two negative PCRs, clearance, or symptom resolution. Looked up from germline, CDR1 is SEHNR and CDR2 is FQNEAQ (reference sequence). Trimming took 5 bases from V and 2 from J, leaving 16 bases between them. The CDR3 contains 16 residues.

The specimen was PBMCs or T cells enriched from blood (not recorded which). The chain recombines TRBV7-9 with TRBJ1-5; tentative D call: TRBD1 (5 bases). The sequence was obtained from a middle-aged woman who had recovered from COVID-19. CDR3 bases: TGTGCCAGCAGCCCAGGGTCTTCGGCGGGCAATCAGCCCCAGCATTTT. This translates into CASSPGSSAGNQPQHF.